This T cell receptor (beta chain) was sequenced during a study of blood T cell repertoires in COVID-19. Repertoires were generated with immunoSEQ multiplex PCR, while TCRdb's copy carries only in-frame clones and drops some. The data show approximately 440,000 clones, 90% seen once. With V trimmed by 4 bases and J by 5 bases, 10 bases remained unmatched. Germline V gene data show CDR1 as KGHDR and CDR2 as SFDVKD. The CDR3 covers 17 residues. The TCR originated in a man younger than 35 who had recovered from COVID-19. The chain employs TRBV24-1 and TRBJ2-3; 11 bases fit TRBD2. Sample: PBMCs or T cells enriched from blood (not recorded which). This CDR3 reads CATSDPDSGRERDTQYF. Here the CDR3 DNA reads TGTGCCACCAGTGACCCCGATAGCGGGAGGGAGAGAGATACGCAGTATTTT.